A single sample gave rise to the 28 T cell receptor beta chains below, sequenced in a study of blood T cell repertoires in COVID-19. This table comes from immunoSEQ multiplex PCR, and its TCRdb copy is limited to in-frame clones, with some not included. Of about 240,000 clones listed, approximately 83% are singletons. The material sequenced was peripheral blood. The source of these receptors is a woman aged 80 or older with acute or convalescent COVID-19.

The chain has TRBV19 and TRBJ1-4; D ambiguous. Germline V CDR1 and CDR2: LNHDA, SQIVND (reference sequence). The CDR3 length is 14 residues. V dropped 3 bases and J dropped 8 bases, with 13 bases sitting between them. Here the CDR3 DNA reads TGTGCCAGTAGTATCGCTCCGCCACTCGAAAAACTGTTTTTT. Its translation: CASSIAPPLEKLFF.

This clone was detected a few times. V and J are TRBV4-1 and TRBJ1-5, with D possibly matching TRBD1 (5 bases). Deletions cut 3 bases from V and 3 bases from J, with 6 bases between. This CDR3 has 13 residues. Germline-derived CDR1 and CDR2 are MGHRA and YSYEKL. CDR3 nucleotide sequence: TGCGCCAGCAGCCAGGGGCACAATCAGCCCCAGCATTTT. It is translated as CASSQGHNQPQHF.

CDR3: CASSLNGGVGETQYF. The CDR3 DNA sequence: TGTGCCAGCAGCCTAAACGGCGGGGTGGGAGAGACCCAGTACTTC. The V and J genes are TRBV3-1 (or the pseudogene TRBV3-2) and TRBJ2-5, with D perhaps matching TRBD2 (6 bases). There are 15 residues in the CDR3. Trimming removed 4 bases from V and 4 bases from J, with 16 bases in between. CDR1 and CDR2 from the germline V gene are LGHDT and YNNKEL (reference sequence).

The DNA of the CDR3 is TGTGCCAGCAGCTTACCATCCACAGATACGCAGTATTTT. Translation gives CASSLPSTDTQYF. The rearrangement links TRBV11-2 to TRBJ2-3; D is unclear. The germline V gene has CDR1 SGHAT and CDR2 FQNNGV. V lost 2 bases and J lost 2, with 5 bases in between. The CDR3 loop spans 13 amino acids.

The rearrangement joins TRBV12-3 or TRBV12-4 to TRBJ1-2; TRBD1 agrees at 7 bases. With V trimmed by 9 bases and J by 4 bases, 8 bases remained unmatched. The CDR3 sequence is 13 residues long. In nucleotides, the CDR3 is TGTGCCAGTGCCACCGGGACAGCCTATGGCTACACCTTC. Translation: CASATGTAYGYTF.

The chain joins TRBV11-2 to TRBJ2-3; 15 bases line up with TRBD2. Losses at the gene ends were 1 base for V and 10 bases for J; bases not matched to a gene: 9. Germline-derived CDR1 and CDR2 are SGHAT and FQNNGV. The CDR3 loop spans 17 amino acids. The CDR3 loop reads CASSLVSGLAGGRAQYF. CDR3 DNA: TGTGCCAGCAGCTTAGTCTCAGGACTAGCGGGGGGGAGAGCGCAGTATTTT.

CDR3: CASSMEGTGSNEKLFF. The DNA for the CDR3 is TGTGCCAGCAGTATGGAAGGGACAGGGTCTAATGAAAAACTGTTTTTT. This chain uses TRBV28 with TRBJ1-4; 9 bases are a match to TRBD1. After removal of 5 bases from V and 3 bases from J, the junction contained 7 bases not matched to a gene. Germline CDR1 and CDR2: MDHEN and SYDVKM. The CDR3 loop spans 16 amino acids. The variable domain in full, with the rest retrieved from reference TRBV28 and TRBJ1-4, is DVKVTQSSRYLVKRTGEKVFLECVQDMDHENMFWYRQDPGLGLRLIYFSYDVKMKEKGDIPEGYSVSREKKERFSLILESASTNQTSMYLCASSMEGTGSNEKLFFGSGTQLSVL.

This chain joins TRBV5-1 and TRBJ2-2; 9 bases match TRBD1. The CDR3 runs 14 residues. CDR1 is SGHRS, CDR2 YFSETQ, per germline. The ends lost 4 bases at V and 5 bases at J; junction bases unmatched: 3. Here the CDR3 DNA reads TGCGCCAGCAGCATCGGACAGGGGACCGGGGAGCTGTTTTTT. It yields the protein CASSIGQGTGELFF.

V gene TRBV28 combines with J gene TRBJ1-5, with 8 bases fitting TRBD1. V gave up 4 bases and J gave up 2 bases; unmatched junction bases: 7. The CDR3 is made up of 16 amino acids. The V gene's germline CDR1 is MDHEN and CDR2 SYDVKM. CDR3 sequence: CASSSQGASGNQPQHF. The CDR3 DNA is TGTGCCAGCAGTTCCCAGGGGGCCAGCGGCAATCAGCCCCAGCATTTT.

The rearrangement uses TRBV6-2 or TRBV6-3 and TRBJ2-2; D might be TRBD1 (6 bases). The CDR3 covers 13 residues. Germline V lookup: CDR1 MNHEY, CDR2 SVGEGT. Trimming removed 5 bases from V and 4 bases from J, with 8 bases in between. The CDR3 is CASSQQGTGELFF. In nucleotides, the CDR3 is TGTGCCAGCAGTCAACAGGGCACCGGGGAGCTGTTTTTT.

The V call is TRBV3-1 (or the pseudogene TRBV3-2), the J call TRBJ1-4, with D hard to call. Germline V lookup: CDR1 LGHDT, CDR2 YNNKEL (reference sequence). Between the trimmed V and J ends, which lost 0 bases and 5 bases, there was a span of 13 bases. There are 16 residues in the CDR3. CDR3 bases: TGTGCCAGCAGCCAAGATCCGTCAGAGGGAAATGAAAAACTGTTTTTT. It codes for CASSQDPSEGNEKLFF.

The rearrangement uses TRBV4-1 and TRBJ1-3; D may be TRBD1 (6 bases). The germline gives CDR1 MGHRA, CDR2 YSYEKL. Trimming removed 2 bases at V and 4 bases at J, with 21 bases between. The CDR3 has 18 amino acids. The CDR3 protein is CASSQTPQGSGSGNTIYF. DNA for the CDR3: TGCGCCAGCAGCCAAACCCCACAGGGATCAGGGTCGGGAAACACCATATATTTT.

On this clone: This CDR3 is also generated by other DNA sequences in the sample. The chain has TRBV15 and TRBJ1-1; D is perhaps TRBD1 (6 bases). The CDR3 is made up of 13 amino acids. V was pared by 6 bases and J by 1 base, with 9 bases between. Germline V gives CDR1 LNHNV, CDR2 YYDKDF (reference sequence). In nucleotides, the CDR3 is TGTGCCACCAGTTCACAGGGGAACACTGAAGCTTTCTTT. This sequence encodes CATSSQGNTEAFF.

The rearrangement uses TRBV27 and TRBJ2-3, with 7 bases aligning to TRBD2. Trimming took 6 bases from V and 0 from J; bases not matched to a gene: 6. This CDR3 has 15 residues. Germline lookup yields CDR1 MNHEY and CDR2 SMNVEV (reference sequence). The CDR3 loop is CASRISGGSTDTQYF. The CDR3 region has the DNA TGTGCCAGCAGGATCTCGGGGGGTAGCACAGATACGCAGTATTTT.

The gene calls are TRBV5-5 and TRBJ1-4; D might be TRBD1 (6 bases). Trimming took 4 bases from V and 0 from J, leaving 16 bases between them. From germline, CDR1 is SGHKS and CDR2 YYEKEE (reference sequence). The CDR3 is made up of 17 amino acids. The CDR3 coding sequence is TGTGCCAGCAGCATCCGGGACATAGGGACAACTAATGAAAAACTGTTTTTT. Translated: CASSIRDIGTTNEKLFF.

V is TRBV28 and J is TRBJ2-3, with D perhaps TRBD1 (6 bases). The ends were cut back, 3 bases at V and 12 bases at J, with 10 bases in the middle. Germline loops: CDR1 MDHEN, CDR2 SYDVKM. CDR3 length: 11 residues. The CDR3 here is CASSLGDTQYF. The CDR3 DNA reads TGTGCCAGCAGTTTGGGGGACACCCAGTATTTT.

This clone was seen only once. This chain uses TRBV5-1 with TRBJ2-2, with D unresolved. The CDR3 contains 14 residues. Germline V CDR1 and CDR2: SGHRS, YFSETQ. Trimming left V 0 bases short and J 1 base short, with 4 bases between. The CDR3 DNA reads TGCGCCAGCAGCTTGGTCGGGAACACCGGGGAGCTGTTTTTT. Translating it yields CASSLVGNTGELFF.

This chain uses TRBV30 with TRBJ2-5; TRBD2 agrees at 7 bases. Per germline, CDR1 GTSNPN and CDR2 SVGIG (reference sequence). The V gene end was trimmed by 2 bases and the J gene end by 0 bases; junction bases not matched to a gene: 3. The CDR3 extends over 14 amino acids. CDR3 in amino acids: CAWSPRGDQETQYF. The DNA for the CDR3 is TGTGCCTGGAGTCCCCGGGGGGACCAAGAGACCCAGTACTTC.

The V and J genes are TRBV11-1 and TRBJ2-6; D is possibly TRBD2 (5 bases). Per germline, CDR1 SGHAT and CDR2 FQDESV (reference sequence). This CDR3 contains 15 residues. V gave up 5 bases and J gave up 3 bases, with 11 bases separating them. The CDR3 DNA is TGTGCCAGCAGCCAGAGGGCGAATGGGGCCAACGTCCTGACTTTC. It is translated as CASSQRANGANVLTF.

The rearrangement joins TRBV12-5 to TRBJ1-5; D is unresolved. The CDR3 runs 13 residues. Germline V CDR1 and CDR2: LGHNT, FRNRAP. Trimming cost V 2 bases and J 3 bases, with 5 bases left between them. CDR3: CASGLNINQPQHF. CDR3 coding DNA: TGTGCTAGTGGTTTGAATATCAATCAGCCCCAGCATTTT.

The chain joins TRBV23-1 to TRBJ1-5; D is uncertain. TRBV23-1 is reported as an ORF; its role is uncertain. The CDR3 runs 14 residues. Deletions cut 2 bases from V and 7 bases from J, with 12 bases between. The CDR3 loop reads CASSQPPGQQPQHF. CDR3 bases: TGCGCCAGCAGTCAACCCCCTGGGCAGCAGCCCCAGCATTTT.

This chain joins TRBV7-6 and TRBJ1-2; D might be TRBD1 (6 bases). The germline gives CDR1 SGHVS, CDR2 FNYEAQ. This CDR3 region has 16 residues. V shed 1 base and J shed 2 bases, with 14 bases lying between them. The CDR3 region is CASSLGGSGGNYGYTF. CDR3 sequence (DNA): TGTGCCAGCAGCTTAGGTGGATCGGGGGGCAACTATGGCTACACCTTC. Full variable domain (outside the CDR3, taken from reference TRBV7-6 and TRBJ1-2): GAGVSQSPRYKVTKRGQDVALRCDPISGHVSLYWYRQALGQGPEFLTYFNYEAQQDKSGLPNDRFSAERPEGSISTLTIQRTEQRDSAMYRCASSLGGSGGNYGYTFGSGTRLTVV.

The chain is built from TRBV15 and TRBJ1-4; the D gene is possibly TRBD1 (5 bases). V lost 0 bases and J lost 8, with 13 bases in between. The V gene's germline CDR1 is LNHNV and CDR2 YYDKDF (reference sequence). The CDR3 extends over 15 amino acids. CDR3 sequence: CATSRDNRGGEKLFF. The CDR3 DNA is TGTGCCACCAGCAGAGATAATAGGGGAGGGGAAAAACTGTTTTTT.

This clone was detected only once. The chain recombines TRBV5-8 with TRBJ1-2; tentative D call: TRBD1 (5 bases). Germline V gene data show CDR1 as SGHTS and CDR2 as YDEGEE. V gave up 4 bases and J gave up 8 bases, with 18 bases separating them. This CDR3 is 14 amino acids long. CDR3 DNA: TGTGCCAGCAGCACCGGACATCGAAGTTGGGGCTACACCTTC. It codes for CASSTGHRSWGYTF.

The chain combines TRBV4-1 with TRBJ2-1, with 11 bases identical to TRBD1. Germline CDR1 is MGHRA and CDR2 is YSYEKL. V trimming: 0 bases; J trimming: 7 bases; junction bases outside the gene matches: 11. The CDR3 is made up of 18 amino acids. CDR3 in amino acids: CASSQDLFTGTGGNEQFF. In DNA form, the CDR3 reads TGCGCCAGCAGCCAAGACCTATTTACCGGGACAGGGGGAAATGAGCAGTTCTTC.

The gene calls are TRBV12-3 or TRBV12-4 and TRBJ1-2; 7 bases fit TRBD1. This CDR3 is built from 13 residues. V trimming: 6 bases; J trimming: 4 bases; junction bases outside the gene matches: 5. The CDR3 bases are TGTGCCAGCAGCCGCGGGACAGTCTATGGCTACACCTTC. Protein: CASSRGTVYGYTF.

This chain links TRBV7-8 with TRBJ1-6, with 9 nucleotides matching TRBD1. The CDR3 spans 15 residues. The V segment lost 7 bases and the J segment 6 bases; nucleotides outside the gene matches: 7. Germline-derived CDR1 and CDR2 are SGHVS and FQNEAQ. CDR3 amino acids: CASKDRGQGNSPLHF. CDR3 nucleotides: TGTGCCAGCAAGGACAGGGGTCAGGGTAATTCACCCCTCCACTTT.

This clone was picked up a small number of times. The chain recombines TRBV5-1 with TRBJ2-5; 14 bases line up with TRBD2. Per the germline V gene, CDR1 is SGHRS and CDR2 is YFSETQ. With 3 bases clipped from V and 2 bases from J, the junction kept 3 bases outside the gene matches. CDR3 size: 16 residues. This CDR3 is CASSSGLAGGQETQYF. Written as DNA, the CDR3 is TGCGCCAGCAGCTCCGGACTAGCGGGGGGTCAAGAGACCCAGTACTTC.